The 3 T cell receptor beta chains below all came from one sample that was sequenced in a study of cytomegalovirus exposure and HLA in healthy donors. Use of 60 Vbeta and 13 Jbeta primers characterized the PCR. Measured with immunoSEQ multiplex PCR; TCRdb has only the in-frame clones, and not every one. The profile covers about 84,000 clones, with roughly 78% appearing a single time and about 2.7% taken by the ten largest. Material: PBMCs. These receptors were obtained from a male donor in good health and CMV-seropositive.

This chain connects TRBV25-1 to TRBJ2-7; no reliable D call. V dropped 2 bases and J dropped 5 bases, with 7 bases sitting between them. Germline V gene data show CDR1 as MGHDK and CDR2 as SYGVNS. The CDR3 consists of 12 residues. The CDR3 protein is CASSEIVDEQYF. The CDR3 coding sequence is TGTGCCAGCAGTGAAATAGTAGACGAGCAGTACTTC.

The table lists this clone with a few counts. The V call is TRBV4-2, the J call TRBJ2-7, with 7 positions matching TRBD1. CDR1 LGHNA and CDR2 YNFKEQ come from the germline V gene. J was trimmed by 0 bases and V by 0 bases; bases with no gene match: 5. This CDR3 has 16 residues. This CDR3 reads CASSQEGAGGSYEQYF. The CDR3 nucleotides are TGTGCCAGCAGCCAAGAAGGGGCAGGGGGCTCCTACGAGCAGTACTTC.

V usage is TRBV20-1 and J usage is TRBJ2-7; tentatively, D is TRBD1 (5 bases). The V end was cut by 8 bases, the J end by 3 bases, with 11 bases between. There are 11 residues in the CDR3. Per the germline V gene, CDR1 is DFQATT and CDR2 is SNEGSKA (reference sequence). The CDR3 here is CSSDDSYEQYF. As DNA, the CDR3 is TGCAGTTCCGACGACAGCTACGAGCAGTACTTC.